These 32 T cell receptor beta chains share one sample of origin, sequenced in a study of siplizumab effects on memory and regulatory T cells. Method: immunoSEQ multiplex PCR; TCRdb's copy keeps in-frame clones and lacks some. The repertoire has 87,000 or so clones, about nine tenths of them found once; the top ten carry around 16%. Sequencing input: CD4+ T cells sorted from blood. Receptor source: a human donor in good health.

This chain uses TRBV7-3 with TRBJ2-3; D ambiguous. CDR3 length equals 16 residues. Per the germline V gene, CDR1 is SGHTA and CDR2 is FQGTGA. Trimming removed 2 bases from V and 0 bases from J, with 12 bases in between. The CDR3 DNA reads TGTGCCAGCAGCTTATTGGGCGCACCTAGCACAGATACGCAGTATTTT. This gives the protein CASSLLGAPSTDTQYF.

The genes are TRBV11-2 and TRBJ2-3; 11 nucleotides align to TRBD2. The CDR3 has 15 residues. In germline, CDR1 is SGHAT, CDR2 FQNNGV. The V segment lost 2 bases and the J segment 3 bases; nucleotides outside the gene matches: 1. CDR3 sequence: CASSLSSGGTDTQYF. The CDR3 DNA sequence: TGTGCCAGCAGCTTATCTAGCGGGGGGACAGATACGCAGTATTTT.

The chain carries TRBV29-1 and TRBJ2-3, with D unclear. In germline, CDR1 is SQVTM, CDR2 ANQGSEA. The CDR3 spans 13 residues. Between the trimmed V and J ends, which lost 2 bases and 5 bases, there was a span of 11 bases. CDR3: CSVEYTPRDTQYF. In nucleotides, the CDR3 is TGCAGCGTTGAATACACCCCGAGAGATACGCAGTATTTT.

The chain recombines TRBV29-1 with TRBJ2-1; 7 nucleotides agree with TRBD2. The CDR3 spans 15 residues. The V gene's germline CDR1 is SQVTM and CDR2 ANQGSEA. V lost 0 bases, J lost 8 bases, and 10 bases stayed unmatched. The CDR3 reads CSVEDTGGLVDEQFF. For the CDR3, the DNA is TGCAGCGTTGAAGACACAGGTGGACTAGTTGATGAGCAGTTCTTC.

This clone was seen once. The rearrangement uses TRBV6-1 and TRBJ2-5; the match to TRBD1 covers 8 bases. V lost 3 bases and J lost 4; bases outside the gene matches: 4. The CDR3 loop spans 14 amino acids. Germline values: CDR1 MNHNS, CDR2 SASEGT. The CDR3 sequence is CASSETGTGETQYF. In DNA form, the CDR3 reads TGTGCCAGCAGTGAGACCGGGACAGGAGAGACCCAGTACTTC.

The J gene is TRBJ2-1, the V gene TRBV6-5, with D possibly called TRBD1 or TRBD2 (5 bases each). The CDR3 extends over 14 amino acids. Germline lookup yields CDR1 MNHEY and CDR2 SVGAGI. The V and J ends lost 6 bases and 2 bases respectively, with 11 bases between them. CDR3 coding DNA: TGTGCCAGCAGGGAACGGGGCCCCTACAATGAGCAGTTCTTC. It specifies CASRERGPYNEQFF.

This clone has more than one count but fewer than ten. The chain employs TRBV6-1 and TRBJ2-7; 9 bases agree with TRBD1. Unmatched junction bases numbered 8, after V lost 6 bases and J lost 2 bases. CDR1 MNHNS and CDR2 SASEGT come from the germline V gene. The CDR3 is 15 amino acids. The CDR3 region has the DNA TGTGCCAGCAGCACAGCCGGGACAGGGCCCTACGAGCAGTACTTC. It is translated as CASSTAGTGPYEQYF.

This chain joins TRBV15 and TRBJ2-1, with D tentatively TRBD1 (5 bases). The CDR3 is made up of 14 amino acids. Germline V lookup: CDR1 LNHNV, CDR2 YYDKDF (reference sequence). V was cut by 0 bases and J by 4 bases, with 7 bases left in between. The CDR3 is CATSRETEYNEQFF. The CDR3 coding sequence is TGTGCCACCAGCAGAGAGACAGAGTACAATGAGCAGTTCTTC.

This clone was detected once. This chain uses TRBV6-1 with TRBJ2-4, with D hard to call. CDR1 MNHNS and CDR2 SASEGT come from the germline V gene. V lost 3 bases, J lost 0 bases, and 12 bases lay in between. The CDR3 is made up of 16 amino acids. CDR3 sequence: CASSEQQALAKNIQYF. CDR3 DNA: TGTGCCAGCAGTGAGCAACAAGCTCTAGCCAAAAACATTCAGTACTTC.

This chain links TRBV29-1 with TRBJ1-5, with 11 bases identical to TRBD1. Germline V CDR1 and CDR2: SQVTM, ANQGSEA. The CDR3 contains 14 residues. The V and J ends lost 5 bases and 6 bases, in that order; junction bases with no gene match: 6. The CDR3, as DNA: TGCAGCGTTATTGGGACAGGGGGAGGTCAGCCCCAGCATTTT. Protein product: CSVIGTGGGQPQHF.

This chain uses TRBV2 with TRBJ2-7; D unclear. The CDR3 spans 14 residues. Germline V gene sequence: CDR1 SNHLY, CDR2 FYNNEI. V shed 6 bases and J shed 6 bases, with 18 bases lying between them. The CDR3 nucleotides are TGTGCCAGCAGCTGGGAAGGTCCTCTGGTCGAGCAGTACTTC. Its protein is CASSWEGPLVEQYF.

This chain connects TRBV4-1 to TRBJ2-5; TRBD2 matches at 7 bases. The V and J ends lost 4 bases and 7 bases, in that order; junction bases with no gene match: 12. From germline, CDR1 is MGHRA and CDR2 YSYEKL. The CDR3 is 15 amino acids. CDR3 nucleotides: TGCGCCAGCAGCCCTTGGGGGGGAGGGCCCGGGACCCAGTACTTC. It is translated as CASSPWGGGPGTQYF.

This chain links TRBV30 with TRBJ2-7; no reliable D call. The germline V gene has CDR1 GTSNPN and CDR2 SVGIG (reference sequence). The CDR3 is 13 residues long. V dropped 0 bases and J dropped 3 bases, with 9 bases sitting between them. The CDR3 protein is CAWSVLTLYEQYF. In DNA form, the CDR3 reads TGTGCCTGGAGTGTACTAACGCTCTACGAGCAGTACTTC.

The chain carries TRBV4-1 and TRBJ2-2, with D perhaps TRBD1 or TRBD2 (5 bases each). This CDR3 is built from 16 residues. V was trimmed by 4 bases and J by 0 bases, leaving 12 bases between them. Germline V lookup: CDR1 MGHRA, CDR2 YSYEKL. Here the CDR3 reads CASSRAGAANTGELFF. The DNA for the CDR3 is TGCGCCAGCAGCCGAGCCGGGGCGGCGAACACCGGGGAGCTGTTTTTT.

The chain joins TRBV11-3 to TRBJ1-4, with 10 bases lining up with TRBD1. V was clipped by 3 bases and J by 0 bases; unmatched bases: 1. Germline V gene lookup returns CDR1 SGHNT and CDR2 YENEEA. The CDR3 runs 16 residues. CDR3 bases: TGTGCCAGCAGCTTTGGACAGGGGGCAACTAATGAAAAACTGTTTTTT. It yields the protein CASSFGQGATNEKLFF.

This chain joins TRBV11-3 and TRBJ2-5, with D maybe TRBD1 (6 bases). The CDR3 is 15 residues long. Germline CDR1 is SGHNT and CDR2 is YENEEA. V dropped 0 bases and J dropped 5 bases, with 13 bases sitting between them. The CDR3 sequence is CASSLEGHSSETQYF. The CDR3 region has the DNA TGTGCCAGCAGCTTAGAGGGACACTCCTCGGAGACCCAGTACTTC.

The chain links TRBV11-3 to TRBJ2-2; 10 bases agree with TRBD1. V lost 3 bases, J lost 6 bases, and 1 base stayed unmatched. This CDR3 spans 14 amino acids. The germline gives CDR1 SGHNT, CDR2 YENEEA. CDR3 sequence reads: CASSLGQGPGELFF. CDR3 DNA: TGTGCCAGCAGCTTGGGACAGGGGCCCGGGGAGCTGTTTTTT. The entire variable domain, with the rest obtained from reference TRBV11-3 and TRBJ2-2, is as follows: EAGVVQSPRYKIIEKKQPVAFWCNPISGHNTLYWYLQNLGQGPELLIRYENEEAVDDSQLPKDRFSAERLKGVDSTLKIQPAELGDSAVYLCASSLGQGPGELFFGEGSRLTVL.

The genes are TRBV28 and TRBJ2-7; no clear D. V was shortened by 5 bases and J by 3 bases, with 11 bases between the two germline ends. The CDR3 length is 13 residues. Germline CDR1 and CDR2: MDHEN and SYDVKM. The CDR3 spells CASSLNSGYEQYF. CDR3 DNA: TGTGCCAGCAGTCTAAACTCAGGCTACGAGCAGTACTTC.

This sequence joins TRBV5-1 and TRBJ2-1, with 10 bases aligning to TRBD2. The CDR3 covers 16 residues. After removal of 4 bases from V and 5 bases from J, the junction contained 9 bases not matched to a gene. The germline CDR1 and CDR2 sequences are SGHRS and YFSETQ. CDR3 sequence: CASSRSGTSDNNEQFF. CDR3 in DNA: TGCGCCAGCAGCCGGTCGGGGACTAGCGACAACAATGAGCAGTTCTTC.

The chain uses TRBV5-6 and TRBJ1-1; possible D gene TRBD1, 6 bases. Trimming cost V 3 bases and J 5 bases, with 17 bases left between them. CDR3 length equals 15 residues. CDR1 and CDR2 from the germline V gene are SGHDT and YYEEEE. The CDR3 sequence is CASSSSYREGTEAFF. The CDR3 coding sequence is TGTGCCAGCAGCTCTTCCTACAGGGAGGGAACTGAAGCTTTCTTT.

This rearrangement joins TRBV2 to TRBJ2-2; no clear D. V gave up 9 bases and J gave up 0 bases, with 20 bases separating them. Germline assignment: CDR1 SNHLY and CDR2 FYNNEI. The CDR3 runs 17 residues. CDR3 in DNA: TGTGCCAGTCGAAAGGACCGAACCCTTACGAACACCGGGGAGCTGTTTTTT. Its translation is CASRKDRTLTNTGELFF.

The V call is TRBV5-6, the J call TRBJ2-3; D remains unclear. V was clipped by 1 base and J by 0 bases, with 6 bases between them. Per germline, CDR1 SGHDT and CDR2 YYEEEE. This CDR3 contains 14 residues. The CDR3 region has the DNA TGTGCCAGCAGCTTGCTCAGAAGCACAGATACGCAGTATTTT. Its protein product is CASSLLRSTDTQYF.

The chain has TRBV5-4 and TRBJ2-7; TRBD1 or TRBD2 may be the D gene (5 bases each). The CDR3 totals 16 residues. Deletions cut 5 bases from V and 6 bases from J, with 24 bases between. Germline V gene sequence: CDR1 SGHNT, CDR2 YYREEE (reference sequence). CDR3 residues: CASRQKGTSQNAEQYF. The CDR3 DNA reads as TGTGCCAGCAGACAGAAGGGGACCTCCCAAAATGCCGAGCAGTACTTC.

This chain links TRBV19 with TRBJ1-3, with D tentatively TRBD1 (6 bases). The CDR3 loop spans 16 amino acids. V was cut by 2 bases and J by 0 bases, with 11 bases left in between. CDR1 is LNHDA and CDR2 is SQIVND in the germline V gene (reference sequence). Written as DNA, the CDR3 is TGTGCCAGTAGTATACCCGGACAGTTCTCTGGAAACACCATATATTTT. Its translation: CASSIPGQFSGNTIYF. Drawing the rest from reference TRBV19 and TRBJ1-3, the complete variable domain is DGGITQSPKYLFRKEGQNVTLSCEQNLNHDAMYWYRQDPGQGLRLIYYSQIVNDFQKGDIAEGYSVSREKKESFPLTVTSAQKNPTAFYLCASSIPGQFSGNTIYFGEGSWLTVV.

This clone was observed a single time. The chain is built from TRBV5-6 and TRBJ1-2; D perhaps matches TRBD1 (5 bases). Germline CDR1 reads SGHDT; CDR2 reads YYEEEE. Trimming took 0 bases from V and 4 from J, leaving 10 bases between them. The CDR3 contains 14 residues. Here the CDR3 reads CASSLVGRGYGYTF. The CDR3 coding sequence is TGTGCCAGCAGCTTGGTGGGGCGTGGCTATGGCTACACCTTC.

This clone was picked up one time. The chain couples TRBV4-2 to TRBJ2-1; 9 nucleotides line up with TRBD2. Germline trimming cut 0 bases from V and 0 bases from J; bases unmatched to any gene: 6. Germline V gene sequence: CDR1 LGHNA, CDR2 YNFKEQ. The CDR3 loop spans 18 amino acids. DNA for the CDR3: TGTGCCAGCAGCCAAGAAATTAGCGGGGGTAGCTCCTACAATGAGCAGTTCTTC. This codes for CASSQEISGGSSYNEQFF.

The rearrangement uses TRBV4-2 and TRBJ2-7; D is possibly TRBD1 or TRBD2 (5 bases each). The length of the CDR3 is 17 residues. Germline assignment: CDR1 LGHNA and CDR2 YNFKEQ. Trimming took 0 bases from V and 6 from J, leaving 21 bases between them. In nucleotides, the CDR3 is TGTGCCAGCAGCCAAGAATCAGGCCGAAGGGGAGCCTTCGAGCAGTACTTC. Its translation is CASSQESGRRGAFEQYF.

Concerning this clone: Other DNA sequences in the sample encode the same CDR3. The chain joins TRBV6-5 to TRBJ2-5; no clear D. Germline V gene sequence: CDR1 MNHEY, CDR2 SVGAGI. The V gene lost 4 bases and the J gene lost 5 bases, with 5 bases spanning the gap. CDR3 length: 11 residues. The CDR3 DNA follows: TGTGCCAGCAGTTGGGGTGAGACCCAGTACTTC. It encodes CASSWGETQYF.

The rearrangement joins TRBV10-3 to TRBJ2-1; D is perhaps TRBD1 (6 bases). The V and J ends lost 4 bases and 7 bases respectively, with 17 bases between them. Germline CDR1 reads ENHRY; CDR2 reads SYGVKD. The CDR3 has 15 residues. The CDR3, as DNA: TGTGCCATCAGTGGGGGACAAAAATCGGGGAATGAGCAGTTCTTC. Protein sequence: CAISGGQKSGNEQFF.

This rearrangement joins TRBV5-1 to TRBJ1-3; the D is unclear. Germline values: CDR1 SGHRS, CDR2 YFSETQ. V was trimmed by 5 bases and J by 8 bases, leaving 17 bases between them. The length of the CDR3 is 14 residues. The CDR3 nucleotides read TGCGCCAGCAGAGTTGCCGGGAGCGGGGACACCATATATTTT. It is translated as CASRVAGSGDTIYF.

The gene calls are TRBV30 and TRBJ1-5; TRBD1 might be the D (6 bases). Trimming took off 2 bases at V and 3 bases at J, with 11 bases between the two ends. The CDR3 totals 14 residues. The germline gives CDR1 GTSNPN, CDR2 SVGIG (reference sequence). Written as DNA, the CDR3 is TGTGCCTGGAGTCGGGGGCCCCTCAATCAGCCCCAGCATTTT. Protein product: CAWSRGPLNQPQHF.

This chain uses TRBV5-1 with TRBJ2-1; 11 nucleotides agree with TRBD2. V was pared by 3 bases and J by 5 bases, with 7 bases of the junction left unmatched. The CDR3 totals 16 residues. Germline-derived CDR1 and CDR2 are SGHRS and YFSETQ. The CDR3 coding sequence is TGCGCCAGCAGCTCGTTAGCGGGAGGGGGTAACAATGAGCAGTTCTTC. Translating gives CASSSLAGGGNNEQFF.